This TCR beta chain was obtained from a study of shared clonotypes between healthy human individuals. Study observations and caveats: Generation probabilities were higher for clonotypes shared across all four sorted-subset donors than for unshared ones.

As to this clone: Its antigen is currently unknown. The sample contains more than one DNA sequence encoding this CDR3.

The V gene's germline CDR1 is SNHLY and CDR2 FYNNEI. The CDR3 consists of 14 residues. The ends were cut back, 7 bases at V and 1 base at J, with 14 bases in the middle. This table comes from immunoSEQ multiplex PCR, and its TCRdb copy is limited to in-frame clones, with some not included. This table holds about 380,000 clones, around 96% found once. Source material: memory CD8+ T cells sorted from blood. The subset here: CD45RO+ cells pooled with CCR7-negative TemRA cells. This clonotype originated in a man aged 25-45 years in good health. The chain carries TRBV2 and TRBJ2-7; tentatively, D is TRBD1 (5 bases). The CDR3 is CASKLAGPSYEQYF. As DNA, the CDR3 is TGTGCCAGCAAGCTGGCAGGGCCTTCCTACGAGCAGTACTTC.